One and the same sample provided the 13 T cell receptor beta chains below, sequenced in a study of siplizumab effects on memory and regulatory T cells. TCRdb's table, derived via immunoSEQ multiplex PCR, lists solely in-frame clones and lacks some. The sample has over 55,000 clones, approximately 82% seen once. Sequenced material: memory CD4+ T cells sorted from blood. These receptors were taken from a human donor in good health.

This CDR3 reads CAWSGGRADTQYF. CDR3 nucleotides: TGTGCCTGGTCAGGCGGGAGAGCAGATACGCAGTATTTT. This sequence joins TRBV30 and TRBJ2-3, with TRBD2 matching 7 bases. Per the germline V gene, CDR1 is GTSNPN and CDR2 is SVGIG (reference sequence). This CDR3 has 13 amino acids. V was pared by 5 bases and J by 4 bases, with 6 bases of the junction left unmatched. Together with reference TRBV30 and TRBJ2-3, the CDR3 gives the full variable domain: SQTIHQWPATLVQPVGSPLSLECTVEGTSNPNLYWYRQAAGRGLQLLFYSVGIGQISSEVPQNLSASRPQDRQFILSSKKLLLSDSGFYLCAWSGGRADTQYFGPGTRLTVL.

The chain recombines TRBV10-3 with TRBJ1-1; TRBD1 might be the D (6 bases). CDR1 is ENHRY and CDR2 is SYGVKD in the germline V gene. The V end was cut by 11 bases, the J end by 5 bases, with 12 bases between. The CDR3 has 11 amino acids. The CDR3 reads CAVGQGTEAFF. CDR3 bases: TGTGCCGTGGGACAAGGGACTGAAGCTTTCTTT.

The rearrangement uses TRBV6-1 and TRBJ2-7; 7 nucleotides agree with TRBD1. Trimming cost V 6 bases and J 5 bases; bases outside gene matches: 10. The CDR3 is 14 amino acids. Germline-derived CDR1 and CDR2 are MNHNS and SASEGT. CDR3 residues: CASRLTGQVNEQYF. The CDR3, as DNA: TGTGCCAGCAGACTGACAGGGCAAGTGAACGAGCAGTACTTC.

The table lists this clone with a few counts. This chain connects TRBV7-8 to TRBJ1-1; tentatively, D is TRBD1 (6 bases). The CDR3 consists of 13 residues. Germline lookup yields CDR1 SGHVS and CDR2 FQNEAQ. V was trimmed by 4 bases and J by 5 bases, leaving 11 bases between them. CDR3 sequence reads: CASSYRVATEAFF. DNA for the CDR3: TGTGCCAGCAGCTACAGGGTTGCGACTGAAGCTTTCTTT.

This chain uses TRBV6-6 with TRBJ1-6; 7 nucleotides align to TRBD1. Unmatched junction bases numbered 11, after V lost 6 bases and J lost 6 bases. The germline V gene encodes CDR1 MNHNY and CDR2 SVGAGI (reference sequence). The CDR3 consists of 16 residues. The CDR3 DNA follows: TGTGCCAGCAGACGTAATGCCGGGACAGTTAATTCACCCCTCCACTTT. It specifies CASRRNAGTVNSPLHF.

The chain links TRBV14 to TRBJ1-1; 11 bases match TRBD1. Germline V lookup: CDR1 SGHDN, CDR2 FVKESK. V was pared by 0 bases and J by 9 bases, with 15 bases of the junction left unmatched. The CDR3 is 18 amino acids. CDR3: CASSQDRTGTGGLGKAFF. CDR3 coding DNA: TGTGCCAGCAGCCAAGATCGGACCGGGACAGGGGGTCTGGGGAAAGCTTTCTTT.

As regards this clone: In the same sample, other DNA sequences code for this CDR3. This chain uses TRBV19 with TRBJ1-1; D remains ambiguous. The CDR3 totals 13 residues. Between the trimmed V and J ends, which lost 4 bases and 0 bases, there was a span of 6 bases. The germline V gene has CDR1 LNHDA and CDR2 SQIVND (reference sequence). CDR3 sequence reads: CASSTQLNTEAFF. The CDR3 region has the DNA TGTGCCAGTAGTACTCAATTGAACACTGAAGCTTTCTTT. The variable domain in full, with the rest retrieved from reference TRBV19 and TRBJ1-1, is DGGITQSPKYLFRKEGQNVTLSCEQNLNHDAMYWYRQDPGQGLRLIYYSQIVNDFQKGDIAEGYSVSREKKESFPLTVTSAQKNPTAFYLCASSTQLNTEAFFGQGTRLTVV.

The chain couples TRBV9 to TRBJ2-3; D may be TRBD2 (6 bases). Germline assignment: CDR1 SGDLS and CDR2 YYNGEE. The CDR3 contains 15 residues. Between the trimmed V and J ends, which lost 0 bases and 6 bases, there was a span of 14 bases. The chain's CDR3 is CASSVGPGRTDTQYF. In DNA form, the CDR3 reads TGTGCCAGCAGCGTAGGCCCAGGGAGGACGGATACGCAGTATTTT. Together with reference TRBV9 and TRBJ2-3, the CDR3 gives the full variable domain: DSGVTQTPKHLITATGQRVTLRCSPRSGDLSVYWYQQSLDQGLQFLIQYYNGEERAKGNILERFSAQQFPDLHSELNLSSLELGDSALYFCASSVGPGRTDTQYFGPGTRLTVL.

The CDR3, as DNA: TGTGCCAGCAGTTACTCGAGAGGGGGGATCCTAACGGAGCAGTACTTC. This translates into CASSYSRGGILTEQYF. The chain joins TRBV6-5 to TRBJ2-7; possibly TRBD1 or TRBD2 for D (6 bases each). CDR3 length: 16 residues. V was clipped by 0 bases and J by 7 bases, with 19 bases between them. Looked up from germline, CDR1 is MNHEY and CDR2 is SVGAGI.

This sequence joins TRBV4-1 and TRBJ2-7, with 7 bases lining up with TRBD1. V was clipped by 4 bases and J by 6 bases; unmatched bases: 12. Germline V lookup: CDR1 MGHRA, CDR2 YSYEKL. The length of the CDR3 is 15 residues. This CDR3 reads CASSLSEGAQSEQYF. In nucleotides, the CDR3 is TGCGCCAGCAGCCTTTCAGAGGGGGCGCAGAGCGAGCAGTACTTC.

The chain combines TRBV6-1 with TRBJ2-1; 7 bases align to TRBD2. CDR1 is MNHNS, CDR2 SASEGT, per germline. The CDR3 is 14 residues long. V lost 7 bases to trimming and J lost 9 bases; unmatched junction nucleotides: 12. The CDR3 region has the DNA TGTGCCAGCAACGCTGGTGGGAGGGCCCTTGAGCAGTTCTTC. It yields the protein CASNAGGRALEQFF.

In DNA form, the CDR3 reads TGTGCCAGCAGCTTAGCCGGGAACTACAATGAGCAGTTCTTC. Its protein is CASSLAGNYNEQFF. The rearrangement joins TRBV7-3 to TRBJ2-1; D possibly corresponds to TRBD2 (5 bases). Germline loops: CDR1 SGHTA, CDR2 FQGTGA. Deletions cut 2 bases from V and 3 bases from J, with 8 bases between. This CDR3 contains 14 residues.

This clone was seen once. The rearrangement joins TRBV6-1 to TRBJ2-1; TRBD2 aligns across 12 bases. Trimming cost V 11 bases and J 1 base; bases outside gene matches: 6. CDR3 length: 15 residues. CDR1 is MNHNS, CDR2 SASEGT, per germline. The CDR3 region has the DNA TGTGCCGGGACTAGCGGGCGAGGGTCCTACAATGAGCAGTTCTTC. This sequence encodes CAGTSGRGSYNEQFF.